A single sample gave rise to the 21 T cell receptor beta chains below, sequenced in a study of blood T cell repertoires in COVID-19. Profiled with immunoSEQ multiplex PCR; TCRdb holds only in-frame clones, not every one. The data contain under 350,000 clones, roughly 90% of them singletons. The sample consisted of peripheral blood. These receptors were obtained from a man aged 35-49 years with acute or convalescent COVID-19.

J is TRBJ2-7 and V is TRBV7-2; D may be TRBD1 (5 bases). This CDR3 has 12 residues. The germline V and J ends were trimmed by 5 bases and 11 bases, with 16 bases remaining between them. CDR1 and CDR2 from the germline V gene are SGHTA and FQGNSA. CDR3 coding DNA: TGTGCCAGCAGCCCCTCGGAAGGGGTAAAGTACTTC. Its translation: CASSPSEGVKYF.

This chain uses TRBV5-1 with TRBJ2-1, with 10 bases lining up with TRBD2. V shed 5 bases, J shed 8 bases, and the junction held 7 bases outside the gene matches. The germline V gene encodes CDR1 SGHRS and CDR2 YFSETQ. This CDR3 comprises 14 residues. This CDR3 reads CASRVSGGADEQFF. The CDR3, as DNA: TGCGCCAGCAGGGTCAGCGGGGGGGCGGATGAGCAGTTCTTC. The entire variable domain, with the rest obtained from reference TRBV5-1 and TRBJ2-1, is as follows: KAGVTQTPRYLIKTRGQQVTLSCSPISGHRSVSWYQQTPGQGLQFLFEYFSETQRNKGNFPGRFSGRQFSNSRSEMNVSTLELGDSALYLCASRVSGGADEQFFGPGTRLTVL.

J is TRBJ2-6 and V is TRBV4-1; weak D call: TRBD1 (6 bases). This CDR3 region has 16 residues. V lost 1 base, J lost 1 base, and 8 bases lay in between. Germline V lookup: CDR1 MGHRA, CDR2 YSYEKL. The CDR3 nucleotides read TGCGCCAGCAGCCAAGGGGGGCGATCTGGGGCCAACGTCCTGACTTTC. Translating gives CASSQGGRSGANVLTF.

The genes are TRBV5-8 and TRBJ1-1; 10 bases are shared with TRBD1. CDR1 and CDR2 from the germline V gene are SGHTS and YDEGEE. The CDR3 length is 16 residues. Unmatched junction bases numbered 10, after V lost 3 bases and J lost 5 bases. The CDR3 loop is CASSWNKGQGETEAFF. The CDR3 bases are TGTGCCAGCAGCTGGAACAAAGGACAGGGGGAAACTGAAGCTTTCTTT.

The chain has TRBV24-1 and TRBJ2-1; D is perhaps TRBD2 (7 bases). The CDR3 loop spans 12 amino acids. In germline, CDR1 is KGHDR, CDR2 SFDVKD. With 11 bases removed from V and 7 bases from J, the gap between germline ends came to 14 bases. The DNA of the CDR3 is TGTGCCATCGATGCGGGGGCGAATGAGCAGTTCTTC. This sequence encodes CAIDAGANEQFF.

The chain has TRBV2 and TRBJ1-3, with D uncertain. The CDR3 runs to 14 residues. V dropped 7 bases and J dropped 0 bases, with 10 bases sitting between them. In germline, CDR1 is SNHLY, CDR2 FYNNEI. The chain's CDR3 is CASIQLGSGNTIYF. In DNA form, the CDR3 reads TGTGCCAGCATACAGCTCGGCTCTGGAAACACCATATATTTT. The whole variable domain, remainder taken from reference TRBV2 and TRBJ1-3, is EPEVTQTPSHQVTQMGQEVILRCVPISNHLYFYWYRQILGQKVEFLVSFYNNEISEKSEIFDDQFSVERPDGSNFTLKIRSTKLEDSAMYFCASIQLGSGNTIYFGEGSWLTVV.

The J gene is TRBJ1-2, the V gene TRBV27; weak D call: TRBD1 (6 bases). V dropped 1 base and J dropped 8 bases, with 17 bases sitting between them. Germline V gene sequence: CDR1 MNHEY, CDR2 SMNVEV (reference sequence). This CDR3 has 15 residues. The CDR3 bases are TGTGCCAGCAGTTTATACCAGGGGATGCAGAAAGGCTACACCTTC. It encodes CASSLYQGMQKGYTF.

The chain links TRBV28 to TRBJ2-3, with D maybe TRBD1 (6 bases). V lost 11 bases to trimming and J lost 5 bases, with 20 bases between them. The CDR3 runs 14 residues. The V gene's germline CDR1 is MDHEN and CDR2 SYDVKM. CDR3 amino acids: CAHRRGHDRDTQYF. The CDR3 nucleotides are TGTGCCCATCGACGGGGACACGACCGAGATACGCAGTATTTT.

CDR3 nucleotide sequence: TGTGCCAGCAGTCTACCGGGGGGTGGGGCCAACGTCCTGACTTTC. Translated, it gives CASSLPGGGANVLTF. The chain uses TRBV6-6 and TRBJ2-6; 7 nucleotides align to TRBD2. Germline V CDR1 and CDR2: MNHNY, SVGAGI (reference sequence). The junction had 4 bases not matched to a gene; V was cut back by 5 bases and J by 3 bases. CDR3 length equals 15 residues.

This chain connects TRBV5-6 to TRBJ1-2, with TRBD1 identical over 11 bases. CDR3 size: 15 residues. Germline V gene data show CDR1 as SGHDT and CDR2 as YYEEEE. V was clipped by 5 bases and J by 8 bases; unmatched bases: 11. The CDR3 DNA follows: TGTGCCAGCAGGGAAAGGGACAGGGGGTCCCTAGGCTACACCTTC. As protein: CASRERDRGSLGYTF.

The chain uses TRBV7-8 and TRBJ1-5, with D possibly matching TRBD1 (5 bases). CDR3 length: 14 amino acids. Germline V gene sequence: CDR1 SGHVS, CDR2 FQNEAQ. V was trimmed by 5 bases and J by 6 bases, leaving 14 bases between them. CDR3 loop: CASSAGGSSQPQHF. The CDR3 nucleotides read TGTGCCAGCAGCGCGGGGGGATCAAGTCAGCCCCAGCATTTT.

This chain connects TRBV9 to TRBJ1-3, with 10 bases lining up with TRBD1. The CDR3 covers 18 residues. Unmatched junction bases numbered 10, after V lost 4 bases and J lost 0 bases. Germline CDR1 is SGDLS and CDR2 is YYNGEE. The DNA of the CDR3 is TGTGCCAGCAGCCGTACCGGGACAGGGGCCCTCTCTGGAAACACCATATATTTT. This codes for CASSRTGTGALSGNTIYF.

The CDR3 is CASTSSYNSPLHF. The CDR3 region has the DNA TGCGCCAGTACGAGCTCCTATAATTCACCCCTCCACTTT. The V call is TRBV5-1, the J call TRBJ1-6; D remains unclear. CDR1 is SGHRS, CDR2 YFSETQ, per germline. CDR3 length: 13 amino acids. V lost 8 bases, J lost 0 bases, and 6 bases lay in between. Based on the CDR3 plus reference TRBV5-1 and TRBJ1-6, the full variable domain is KAGVTQTPRYLIKTRGQQVTLSCSPISGHRSVSWYQQTPGQGLQFLFEYFSETQRNKGNFPGRFSGRQFSNSRSEMNVSTLELGDSALYLCASTSSYNSPLHFGNGTRLTVT.

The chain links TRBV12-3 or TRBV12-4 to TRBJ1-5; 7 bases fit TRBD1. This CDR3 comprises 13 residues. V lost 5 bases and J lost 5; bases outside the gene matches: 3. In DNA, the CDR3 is TGTGCCAGCAGTCGGGACAGCGATCAGCCCCAGCATTTT. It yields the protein CASSRDSDQPQHF.

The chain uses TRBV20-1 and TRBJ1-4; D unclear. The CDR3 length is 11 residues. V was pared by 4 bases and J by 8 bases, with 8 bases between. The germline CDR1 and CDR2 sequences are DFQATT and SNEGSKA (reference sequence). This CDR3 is CSAKTVEKLFF. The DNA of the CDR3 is TGCAGTGCTAAAACAGTCGAAAAACTGTTTTTT.

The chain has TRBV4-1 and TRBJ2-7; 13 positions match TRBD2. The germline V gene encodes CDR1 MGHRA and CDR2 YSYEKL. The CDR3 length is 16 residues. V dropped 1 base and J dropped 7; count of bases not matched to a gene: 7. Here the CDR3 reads CASSQGRGLAGDEQYF. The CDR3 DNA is TGCGCCAGCAGCCAAGGGCGAGGACTAGCGGGGGATGAGCAGTACTTC.

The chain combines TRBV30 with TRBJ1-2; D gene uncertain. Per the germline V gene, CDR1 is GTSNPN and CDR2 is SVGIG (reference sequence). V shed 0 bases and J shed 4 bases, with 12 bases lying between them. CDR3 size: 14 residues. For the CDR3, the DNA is TGTGCCTGGAGTGTACTCAGCGTAGGCTATGGCTACACCTTC. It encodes CAWSVLSVGYGYTF.

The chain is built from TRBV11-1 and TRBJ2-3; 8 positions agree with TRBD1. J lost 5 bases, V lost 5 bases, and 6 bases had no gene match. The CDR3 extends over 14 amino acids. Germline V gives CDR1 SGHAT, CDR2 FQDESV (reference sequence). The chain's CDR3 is CASSERTGRDTQYF. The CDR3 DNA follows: TGTGCCAGCAGCGAGAGGACAGGGCGAGATACGCAGTATTTT.

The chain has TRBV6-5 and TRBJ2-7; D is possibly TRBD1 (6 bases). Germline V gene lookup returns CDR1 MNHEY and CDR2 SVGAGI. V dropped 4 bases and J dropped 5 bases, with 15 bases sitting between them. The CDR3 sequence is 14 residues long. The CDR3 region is CASSSRGQFHEQYF. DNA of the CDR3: TGTGCCAGCAGTTCCCGTGGACAGTTTCACGAGCAGTACTTC.

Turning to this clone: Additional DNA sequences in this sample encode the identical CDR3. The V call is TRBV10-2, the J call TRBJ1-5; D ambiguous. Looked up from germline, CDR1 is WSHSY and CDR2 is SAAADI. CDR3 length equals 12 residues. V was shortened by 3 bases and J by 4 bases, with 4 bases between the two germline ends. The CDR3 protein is CASSDPNQPQHF. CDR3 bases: TGCGCCAGCAGTGACCCAAATCAGCCCCAGCATTTT.

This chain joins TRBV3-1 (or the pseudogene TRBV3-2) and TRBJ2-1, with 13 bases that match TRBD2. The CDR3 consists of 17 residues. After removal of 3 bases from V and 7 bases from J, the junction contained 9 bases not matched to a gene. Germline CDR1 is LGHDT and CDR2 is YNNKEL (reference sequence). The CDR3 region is CASSQAPTSGGKNEQFF. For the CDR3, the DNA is TGTGCCAGCAGCCAGGCCCCGACTAGCGGGGGGAAAAATGAGCAGTTCTTC.